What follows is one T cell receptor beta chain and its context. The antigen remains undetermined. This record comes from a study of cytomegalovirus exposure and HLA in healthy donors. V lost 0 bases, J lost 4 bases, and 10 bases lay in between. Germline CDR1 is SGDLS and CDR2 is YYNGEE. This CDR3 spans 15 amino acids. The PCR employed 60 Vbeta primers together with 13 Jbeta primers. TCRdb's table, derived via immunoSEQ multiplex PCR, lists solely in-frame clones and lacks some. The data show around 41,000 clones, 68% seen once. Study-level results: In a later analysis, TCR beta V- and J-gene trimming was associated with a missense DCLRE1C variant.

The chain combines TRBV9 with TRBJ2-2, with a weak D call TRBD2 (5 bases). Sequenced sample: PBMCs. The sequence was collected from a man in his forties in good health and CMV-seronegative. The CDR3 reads CASSVEDWFTGELFF. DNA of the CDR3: TGTGCCAGCAGCGTAGAGGACTGGTTCACCGGGGAGCTGTTTTTT.